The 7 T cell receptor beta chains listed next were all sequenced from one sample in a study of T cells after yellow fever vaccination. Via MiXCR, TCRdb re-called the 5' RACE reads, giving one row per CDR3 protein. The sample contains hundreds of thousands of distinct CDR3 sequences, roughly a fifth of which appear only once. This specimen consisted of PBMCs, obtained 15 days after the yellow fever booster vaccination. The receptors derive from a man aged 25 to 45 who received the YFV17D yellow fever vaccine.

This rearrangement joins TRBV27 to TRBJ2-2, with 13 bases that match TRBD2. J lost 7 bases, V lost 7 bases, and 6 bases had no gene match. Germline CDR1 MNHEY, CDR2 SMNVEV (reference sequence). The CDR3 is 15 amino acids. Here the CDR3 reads CASNGLAGEVGELFF. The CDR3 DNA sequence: TGTGCCAGCAACGGACTAGCGGGAGAAGTCGGGGAGCTGTTTTTT.

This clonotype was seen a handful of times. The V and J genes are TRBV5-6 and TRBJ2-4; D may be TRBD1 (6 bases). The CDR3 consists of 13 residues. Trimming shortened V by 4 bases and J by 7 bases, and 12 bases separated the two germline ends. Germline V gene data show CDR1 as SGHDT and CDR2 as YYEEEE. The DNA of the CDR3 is TGTGCCAGCAGCATGCCGAGGGGGAACATTCAGTACTTC. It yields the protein CASSMPRGNIQYF.

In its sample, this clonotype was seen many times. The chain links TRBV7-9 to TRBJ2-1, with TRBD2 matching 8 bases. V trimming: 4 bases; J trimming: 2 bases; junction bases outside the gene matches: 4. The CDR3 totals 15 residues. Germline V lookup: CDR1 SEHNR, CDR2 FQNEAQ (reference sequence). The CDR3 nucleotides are TGTGCCAGCAGCTCAAGCGGGAGTCCCTACAATGAGCAGTTCTTC. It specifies CASSSSGSPYNEQFF.

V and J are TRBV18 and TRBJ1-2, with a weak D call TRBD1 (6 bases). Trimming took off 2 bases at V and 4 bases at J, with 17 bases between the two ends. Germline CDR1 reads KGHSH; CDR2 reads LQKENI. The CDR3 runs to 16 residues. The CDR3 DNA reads TGTGCCAGCTCACCATTTCGGGGGCAGTTCGTCTATGGCTACACCTTC. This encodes CASSPFRGQFVYGYTF.

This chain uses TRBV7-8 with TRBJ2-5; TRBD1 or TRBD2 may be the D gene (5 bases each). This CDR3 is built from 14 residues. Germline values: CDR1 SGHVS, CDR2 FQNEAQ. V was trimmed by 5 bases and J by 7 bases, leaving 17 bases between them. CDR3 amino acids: CASSRVRVRGTQYF. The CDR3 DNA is TGTGCCAGCAGCCGCGTTAGGGTGAGGGGGACCCAGTACTTC.

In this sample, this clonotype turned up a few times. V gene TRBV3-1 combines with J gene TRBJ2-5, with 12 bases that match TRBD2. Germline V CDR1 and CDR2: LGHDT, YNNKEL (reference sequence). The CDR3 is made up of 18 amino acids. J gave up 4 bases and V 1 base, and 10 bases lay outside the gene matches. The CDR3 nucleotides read TGTGCCAGCAGCCAAGGGACTAGCGGGATCCACGGAGTAGAGACCCAGTACTTC. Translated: CASSQGTSGIHGVETQYF.

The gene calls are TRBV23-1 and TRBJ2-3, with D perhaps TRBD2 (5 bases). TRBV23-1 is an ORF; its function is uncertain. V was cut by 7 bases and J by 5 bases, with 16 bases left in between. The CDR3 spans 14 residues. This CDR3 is CASTPGLWGDTQYF. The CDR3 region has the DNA TGCGCCAGCACACCGGGATTATGGGGAGATACGCAGTATTTT.